This TCR beta chain stems from a study of cytotoxic CD8 clonotypes in ibrutinib-treated CLL. Whole-study results and caveats: Age-matched healthy donor levels were exceeded by baseline clonality, which tracked circulating CD8+ T-cell counts.

Germline V gene sequence: CDR1 SEHNR, CDR2 FQNEAQ (reference sequence). The V and J ends lost 5 bases and 0 bases respectively, with 17 bases between them. This CDR3 is 16 amino acids long. The count of this clone is one. The antigen is undetermined. The protocol was immunoSEQ multiplex PCR, while the TCRdb copy is restricted to in-frame clones and leaves out a portion. The profile shows more than 11,000 clones, 55% to 75% of them singletons. V and J are TRBV7-9 and TRBJ2-7; weak D call: TRBD1 (5 bases). The sequence derives from a human donor with chronic lymphocytic leukemia. The material sequenced was PBMCs, taken before ibrutinib treatment. The CDR3 protein is CASSAFRRVGSYEQYF. CDR3 nucleotides: TGTGCCAGCAGCGCCTTTCGCAGGGTAGGCTCCTACGAGCAGTACTTC.